What follows is one T cell receptor beta chain and its context. Its target is not known. Trimming took off 4 bases at V and 5 bases at J, with 11 bases between the two ends. CDR1 is SGHDN and CDR2 is FVKESK in the germline V gene. CDR3 length equals 13 residues. Some clones are missing from TCRdb's copy, which holds only in-frame ones; the method was immunoSEQ multiplex PCR. The data contain roughly 2.5 million clones, more than 80% of them seen just once; the ten biggest clones take up over 0.12%. These data are taken from a study of shared clonotypes between healthy human individuals. Findings and limits, study-wide: Shared clonotypes across all four donors exceeded non-shared ones in generation probability. A handful of donors shared around 5% of their naive CD4 clonotypes.

CD4+ cells were split into CD45RA+ naive and CD45RA-negative memory subsets. The specimen was naive CD4+ T cells sorted from blood. Stated subset: CD45RA+ positively selected. The rearrangement joins TRBV14 to TRBJ2-5, with a tentative D call TRBD1 (6 bases). The sequence was collected from a man aged 18 to 35 in good health. CDR3 DNA sequence: TGTGCCAGCAGCCGGGGGCCCTGGGAGACCCAGTACTTC. Protein sequence: CASSRGPWETQYF. The full variable domain, rest sourced from reference TRBV14 and TRBJ2-5, is EAGVTQFPSHSVIEKGQTVTLRCDPISGHDNLYWYRRVMGKEIKFLLHFVKESKQDESGMPNNRFLAERTGGTYSTLKVQPAELEDSGVYFCASSRGPWETQYFGPGTRLLVL.